The source of this TCR beta chain is a study of blood T cell repertoires in COVID-19. The germline gives CDR1 LGHDT, CDR2 YNNKEL (reference sequence). V lost 3 bases, J lost 7 bases, and 12 bases stayed unmatched. The CDR3 runs 16 residues. Generated by immunoSEQ multiplex PCR, the TCRdb table keeps only in-frame clones and is missing some. Of over 85,000 clones listed, about 80% were seen once; the top ten hold around a quarter. The chain is built from TRBV3-1 (or the pseudogene TRBV3-2) and TRBJ1-5; TRBD1 agrees at 7 bases. Specimen: peripheral blood. The clonotype was recovered from a man between 65 and 85 years old with acute or convalescent COVID-19. CDR3 in amino acids: CASSQLPTGSGQPQHF. In DNA, the CDR3 is TGTGCCAGCAGCCAGCTTCCGACAGGGAGCGGCCAGCCCCAGCATTTT.